The 7 T cell receptor beta chains in this list originate from one sample, sequenced in a study of graft-versus-host responses after intestinal transplantation. Here immunoSEQ multiplex PCR was the method, and the copy in TCRdb shows in-frame clones only, minus some. The sample includes tens of thousands of clones, around 86% of them seen just once. No antigen has been identified for these receptors. The sequencing here drew on unstimulated CD8+ T cells sorted from spleen or lymph node cells, taken before intestinal transplant. The receptors derive from a human donor who received an intestinal transplant.

V gene TRBV29-1 combines with J gene TRBJ2-7; D possibly corresponds to TRBD2 (5 bases). CDR3 length equals 13 residues. Germline V CDR1 and CDR2: SQVTM, ANQGSEA. With 3 bases removed from V and 4 bases from J, the gap between germline ends came to 13 bases. The chain's CDR3 is CSVDAGLEYEQYF. The CDR3 DNA reads as TGCAGCGTTGATGCGGGTTTAGAGTACGAGCAGTACTTC.

A word on this clone: The sample holds other DNA sequences that translate to the same CDR3. The rearrangement uses TRBV28 and TRBJ2-5, with D perhaps matching TRBD1 or TRBD2 (7 bases each). V was shortened by 2 bases and J by 1 base, with 23 bases between the two germline ends. The length of the CDR3 is 19 residues. CDR1 is MDHEN, CDR2 SYDVKM, per germline. This chain's CDR3 is CASSLVIQGGGQGQETQYF. CDR3 in DNA: TGTGCCAGCAGTTTAGTGATCCAGGGGGGGGGCCAGGGCCAAGAGACCCAGTACTTC. The variable domain in full, completed from reference TRBV28 and TRBJ2-5, reads DVKVTQSSRYLVKRTGEKVFLECVQDMDHENMFWYRQDPGLGLRLIYFSYDVKMKEKGDIPEGYSVSREKKERFSLILESASTNQTSMYLCASSLVIQGGGQGQETQYFGPGTRLLVL.

The rearrangement links TRBV27 to TRBJ1-1; D is perhaps TRBD1 (6 bases). Between the trimmed V and J ends, which lost 6 bases and 0 bases, there was a span of 14 bases. CDR1 is MNHEY, CDR2 SMNVEV, per germline (reference sequence). The CDR3 is made up of 15 amino acids. CDR3 protein: CASSLIGGMNTEAFF. The CDR3 nucleotides read TGTGCCAGCAGCCTTATAGGGGGGATGAACACTGAAGCTTTCTTT.

This clone was recorded once. CDR3 in amino acids: CASSLSGEDEQYF. The CDR3, as DNA: TGTGCCAGCAGCTTGTCAGGGGAAGACGAGCAGTACTTC. This chain connects TRBV7-3 to TRBJ2-7; D perhaps matches TRBD1 (6 bases). The germline V and J ends were trimmed by 3 bases and 5 bases, with 11 bases remaining between them. The CDR3 length is 13 residues. Per the germline V gene, CDR1 is SGHTA and CDR2 is FQGTGA.

This clone was counted a few times. DNA for the CDR3: TGTGCCACCAGCAGAGGGGAGGGATCCTACGAGCAGTACTTC. It is translated as CATSRGEGSYEQYF. The chain is built from TRBV15 and TRBJ2-7; TRBD2 matches at 7 bases. CDR3 length equals 14 residues. Germline trimming cut 1 base from V and 1 base from J; bases unmatched to any gene: 1. Per germline, CDR1 LNHNV and CDR2 YYDKDF (reference sequence).

The chain is built from TRBV6-5 and TRBJ2-2, with D possibly TRBD2 on 5 matching bases. Germline V gives CDR1 MNHEY, CDR2 SVGAGI. CDR3 size: 14 residues. V lost 7 bases and J lost 6, with 15 bases in between. In DNA, the CDR3 is TGTGCCAGCACTGGGTACGGGATCGCCGGGGAGCTGTTTTTT. Translated, it gives CASTGYGIAGELFF.

The chain couples TRBV6-5 to TRBJ2-5; TRBD1 matches at 7 bases. J lost 0 bases, V lost 0 bases, and 1 base had no gene match. Looked up from germline, CDR1 is MNHEY and CDR2 is SVGAGI. This CDR3 has 15 residues. The CDR3 loop is CASSYSTGYQETQYF. In DNA, the CDR3 is TGTGCCAGCAGTTACTCGACAGGGTACCAAGAGACCCAGTACTTC.